Shown below are 18 T cell receptor beta chains from a single sample sequenced in a study of cytomegalovirus exposure and HLA in healthy donors. The study ran its PCR with 60 Vbeta and 13 Jbeta primers. Profiling relied on immunoSEQ multiplex PCR, and the TCRdb table lists in-frame clones only, not all of them. The table records approximately 140,000 clones, roughly 73% of them present only once. The material sequenced was PBMCs. All receptors derive from a woman aged 18-29 years in good health and CMV-seronegative.

This sequence joins TRBV19 and TRBJ2-2, with 8 bases matching TRBD2. The junction had 1 base not matched to a gene; V was cut back by 0 bases and J by 1 base. The CDR3 totals 16 residues. From germline, CDR1 is LNHDA and CDR2 SQIVND (reference sequence). CDR3 DNA sequence: TGTGCCAGTAGTATAGACACTAGCGGGAACACCGGGGAGCTGTTTTTT. Translated, it gives CASSIDTSGNTGELFF.

J is TRBJ2-3 and V is TRBV29-1; TRBD2 aligns across 7 bases. The germline gives CDR1 SQVTM, CDR2 ANQGSEA. This CDR3 is 14 amino acids long. The V gene end was trimmed by 7 bases and the J gene end by 0 bases; junction bases not matched to a gene: 7. This CDR3 reads CSGLADLSTDTQYF. The CDR3 DNA follows: TGCAGCGGTCTAGCGGATCTTAGCACAGATACGCAGTATTTT.

The genes are TRBV19 and TRBJ1-5; D not resolved. The V gene's germline CDR1 is LNHDA and CDR2 SQIVND (reference sequence). The CDR3 is 13 amino acids. V lost 6 bases to trimming and J lost 5 bases, with 11 bases between them. Here the CDR3 DNA reads TGTGCCAGTAGGGTCGGGGTTTATCAGCCCCAGCATTTT. It specifies CASRVGVYQPQHF.

The chain links TRBV29-1 to TRBJ1-5; D unresolved. The CDR3 consists of 13 residues. The V and J ends lost 4 bases and 5 bases respectively, with 12 bases between them. Per germline, CDR1 SQVTM and CDR2 ANQGSEA. The chain's CDR3 is CSVGWLGDQPQHF. The CDR3 DNA sequence: TGCAGCGTTGGATGGCTGGGAGATCAGCCCCAGCATTTT.

J is TRBJ2-7 and V is TRBV6-6, with 10 bases identical to TRBD2. J was trimmed by 2 bases and V by 10 bases; bases with no gene match: 14. Germline V lookup: CDR1 MNHNY, CDR2 SVGAGI (reference sequence). This CDR3 is 16 amino acids long. In DNA form, the CDR3 reads TGTGCCAACCCCTCTAGCGGGAGAGTTTTACCCTACGAGCAGTACGTC. It specifies CANPSSGRVLPYEQYV.

This chain joins TRBV9 and TRBJ2-3, with D possibly matching TRBD1 (5 bases). This CDR3 has 14 residues. The germline V gene encodes CDR1 SGDLS and CDR2 YYNGEE. V was pared by 0 bases and J by 6 bases, with 11 bases between. The CDR3 spells CASSVEGFGDTQYF. CDR3 DNA: TGTGCCAGCAGCGTAGAGGGGTTCGGGGATACGCAGTATTTT.

The chain uses TRBV7-8 and TRBJ1-5; D remains unclear. The CDR3 totals 12 residues. The ends were cut back, 4 bases at V and 6 bases at J, with 7 bases in the middle. The germline CDR1 and CDR2 sequences are SGHVS and FQNEAQ. The CDR3 DNA reads TGTGCCAGCAGCTCCACACGTCAGCCCCAGCATTTT. Amino acids: CASSSTRQPQHF.

This sequence joins TRBV5-1 and TRBJ2-5; 9 bases are shared with TRBD2. Germline assignment: CDR1 SGHRS and CDR2 YFSETQ. The CDR3 sequence is 16 residues long. J was trimmed by 3 bases and V by 2 bases; bases with no gene match: 8. This CDR3 reads CASSFGGGASKETQYF. CDR3 nucleotide sequence: TGCGCCAGCAGCTTCGGCGGGGGGGCCTCTAAAGAGACCCAGTACTTC. The full variable domain, its missing parts supplied by reference TRBV5-1 and TRBJ2-5, is KAGVTQTPRYLIKTRGQQVTLSCSPISGHRSVSWYQQTPGQGLQFLFEYFSETQRNKGNFPGRFSGRQFSNSRSEMNVSTLELGDSALYLCASSFGGGASKETQYFGPGTRLLVL.

The V and J genes are TRBV18 and TRBJ2-7, with 8 bases lining up with TRBD2. The germline V gene has CDR1 KGHSH and CDR2 LQKENI. Trimming took 3 bases from V and 2 from J; bases not matched to a gene: 9. This CDR3 has 16 amino acids. The chain's CDR3 is CASSPSGGERAYEQYV. In DNA, the CDR3 is TGTGCCAGCTCACCTTCGGGGGGGGAGAGAGCCTACGAGCAGTACGTC.

This clone was counted once. The V call is TRBV28, the J call TRBJ1-2, with TRBD1 as a possible D gene (5 bases). V lost 9 bases to trimming and J lost 3 bases, with 17 bases between them. Germline assignment: CDR1 MDHEN and CDR2 SYDVKM. The CDR3 is 14 residues long. This chain's CDR3 is CASLTPGGYYGYTF. In DNA form, the CDR3 reads TGTGCCAGTCTCACTCCCGGGGGTTACTATGGCTACACCTTC.

This clone turned up a few times. CDR3 DNA sequence: TGTGCCAGCACAAACCAGTTAGGGACAGGGTTTGGCTACACCTTC. As protein: CASTNQLGTGFGYTF. The gene calls are TRBV19 and TRBJ1-2; 9 bases match TRBD1. The germline CDR1 and CDR2 sequences are LNHDA and SQIVND (reference sequence). The V gene end was trimmed by 9 bases and the J gene end by 7 bases; junction bases not matched to a gene: 15. CDR3 length equals 15 residues.

The DNA for the CDR3 is TGCGCCAGCAGAGGAGGTGAAAAACTGTTTTTT. Its protein is CASRGGEKLFF. The rearrangement joins TRBV10-2 to TRBJ1-4; D is unresolved. The CDR3 totals 11 residues. Germline V gene sequence: CDR1 WSHSY, CDR2 SAAADI. Trimming stripped 6 bases from V and 7 bases from J, with 6 bases between.

V gene TRBV4-3 combines with J gene TRBJ1-2, with TRBD1 matching over 7 bases. The germline V gene has CDR1 LGHNA and CDR2 YSLEER. This CDR3 is 12 amino acids long. With 5 bases clipped from V and 6 bases from J, the junction kept 3 bases outside the gene matches. The CDR3 nucleotides are TGCGCCAGCAGCTACGACAGGGATGGCTACACCTTC. This codes for CASSYDRDGYTF.

V and J are TRBV7-9 and TRBJ2-1; D is unresolved. The germline gives CDR1 SEHNR, CDR2 FQNEAQ (reference sequence). The CDR3 sequence is 13 residues long. V was trimmed by 1 base and J by 10 bases, leaving 11 bases between them. The CDR3 coding sequence is TGTGCCAGCAGCTTAGACGAGTTCCGCGAGCAGTTCTTC. Translating gives CASSLDEFREQFF.

The chain carries TRBV7-5 and TRBJ2-1; the D call TRBD2 from the table was never checked on the DNA. TRBV7-5 is labeled a pseudogene. The CDR3 runs 15 residues. The chain's CDR3 is CARSPIAGTYNEQFF. The CDR3 nucleotides read TGTGCCAGAAGCCCCATCGCGGGCACCTACAATGAGCAGTTCTTC.

The sample holds a few counts of this clone. The rearrangement joins TRBV4-2 to TRBJ2-7, with D possibly matching TRBD2 (6 bases). This CDR3 comprises 15 residues. Germline V CDR1 and CDR2: LGHNA, YNFKEQ. Trimming removed 4 bases from V and 7 bases from J, with 20 bases in between. As DNA, the CDR3 is TGTGCCAGCAGCCCCCAAGTCGGGGGAGTGAGAGAGCAGTACTTC. It is translated as CASSPQVGGVREQYF.

The chain uses TRBV28 and TRBJ2-1; 7 nucleotides match TRBD1. The CDR3 covers 14 residues. J was trimmed by 5 bases and V by 0 bases; bases with no gene match: 1. The germline CDR1 and CDR2 sequences are MDHEN and SYDVKM. CDR3 loop: CASSLWDRNNEQFF. CDR3 nucleotides: TGTGCCAGCAGTTTATGGGACAGGAACAATGAGCAGTTCTTC.

The chain employs TRBV9 and TRBJ1-4, with a possible D match to TRBD1 (6 bases). Trimming shortened V by 3 bases and J by 7 bases, and 13 bases separated the two germline ends. Germline CDR1 and CDR2: SGDLS and YYNGEE. The CDR3 has 14 amino acids. Written as DNA, the CDR3 is TGTGCCAGCAGCGCCCCCGGGACACGTGAAAAACTGTTTTTT. Its protein product is CASSAPGTREKLFF.